This T cell receptor beta chain was retrieved from a study of T cells after posttransplantation cyclophosphamide. Clones were sequenced by immunoSEQ multiplex PCR, and TCRdb holds only the in-frame ones, with some missing. This sample has some 43,000 clones, each found more than once. This clone was picked up many times. The receptor was derived from a man aged 40-49 years in good health, CMV-negative, and a related stem cell transplant donor. Sequenced: PBMCs.

CDR3 nucleotides: TGTGCCAGCTCAGGGACTAGCGGACAAGAGACCCAGTACTTC. This encodes CASSGTSGQETQYF. The V call is TRBV18, the J call TRBJ2-5; 11 bases are a match to TRBD2. The germline V gene encodes CDR1 KGHSH and CDR2 LQKENI. This CDR3 comprises 14 residues. With V trimmed by 5 bases and J by 2 bases, 1 base remained unmatched.